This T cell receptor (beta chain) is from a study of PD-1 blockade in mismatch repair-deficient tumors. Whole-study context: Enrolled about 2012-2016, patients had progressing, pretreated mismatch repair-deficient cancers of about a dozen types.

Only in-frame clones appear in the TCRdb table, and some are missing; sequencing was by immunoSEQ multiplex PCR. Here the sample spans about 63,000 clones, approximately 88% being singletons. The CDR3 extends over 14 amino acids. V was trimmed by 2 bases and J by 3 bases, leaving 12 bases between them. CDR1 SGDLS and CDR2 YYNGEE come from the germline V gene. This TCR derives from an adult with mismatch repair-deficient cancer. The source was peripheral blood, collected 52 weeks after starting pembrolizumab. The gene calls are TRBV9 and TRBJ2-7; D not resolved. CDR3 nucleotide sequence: TGTGCCAGCAGCGTCGGTAGATTAAACTACGAGCAGTACTTC. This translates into CASSVGRLNYEQYF.